A selection of T cell receptor beta chains follows, all from one sample in a study of regulatory T cells in long-lasting Graves disease. From the multiplex PCR reads, TCRdb called clonotypes with MiXCR, one entry per CDR3 protein. Altogether about 540,000 distinct CDR3 sequences are present, approximately 13% being singletons, with the ten largest covering 10%. The same sample was also used in a study of T cells in Graves' hyperthyroidism and ophthalmopathy.

The specimen was peripheral blood mononuclear cells (PBMCs), collected at new diagnosis, from a patient treated with antithyroid drugs. The receptor set was obtained from a man aged 25-40 years with Graves disease. CDR3s include the opening cysteine and the closing phenylalanine or tryptophan.

J gene: TRBJ1-4; V gene: TRBV27; CDR3 protein: CASSFDRGTTNEKLFF
J gene: TRBJ2-5; V gene: TRBV24-1; CDR3 protein: CATSDPLAGGPKTQYF
J gene: TRBJ2-1; V gene: TRBV20-1; CDR3 protein: CSASTRGPYNEQFF
J gene: TRBJ2-7; V gene: TRBV25-1; CDR3 protein: CASSEPFQGKFF
J gene: TRBJ2-3; V gene: TRBV20-1; CDR3 protein: CSARQGGGDTQYF
J gene: TRBJ1-5; V gene: TRBV7-9; CDR3 protein: CASSPGQGFQPQHF
J gene: TRBJ2-5; V gene: TRBV24-1; CDR3 protein: CATSDLETQYF
J gene: TRBJ2-5; V gene: TRBV18; CDR3 protein: CASSPRVTGKQETQYF
J gene: TRBJ2-3; V gene: TRBV6-2/TRBV6-3; CDR3 protein: CASSPPPGTDTQYF
J gene: TRBJ2-5; V gene: TRBV11-2; CDR3 protein: CASSLEYGTGGVETQYF
J gene: TRBJ2-1; V gene: TRBV6-2/TRBV6-3; CDR3 protein: CASSYSTLSGSHEQFF
J gene: TRBJ2-7; V gene: TRBV12-3/TRBV12-4; CDR3 protein: CASSTETSGRSYEQYF
J gene: TRBJ2-4; V gene: TRBV24-1; CDR3 protein: CATSDPLADPEGDIQYF
J gene: TRBJ2-6; V gene: TRBV14; CDR3 protein: CASSFFWFEREAGANVLTF
J gene: TRBJ2-7; V gene: TRBV19; CDR3 protein: CASSMVGDRAYEQYF
J gene: TRBJ2-1; V gene: TRBV7-2; CDR3 protein: CASSLNRGPSNEQFF
J gene: TRBJ1-4; V gene: TRBV7-9; CDR3 protein: CASSLVAESGEKLFF
J gene: TRBJ1-2; V gene: TRBV6-1; CDR3 protein: CASSPGGTVYGYTF
J gene: TRBJ2-3; V gene: TRBV7-2; CDR3 protein: CASGSGMGTDTQYF
J gene: TRBJ2-1; V gene: TRBV3-1; CDR3 protein: CASSQGSGGFF
J gene: TRBJ2-3; V gene: TRBV5-1; CDR3 protein: CASSPTTQRLAGGPYQGTDTQYF
J gene: TRBJ1-2; V gene: TRBV27; CDR3 protein: CASSLGVTNYGYTF
J gene: TRBJ2-7; V gene: TRBV7-9; CDR3 protein: CASSFLDGSIYEQYF
J gene: TRBJ1-4; V gene: TRBV19; CDR3 protein: CASSPPGTWFEKLFF
J gene: TRBJ1-4; V gene: TRBV7-9; CDR3 protein: CASWRATNEKLFF
J gene: TRBJ2-3; V gene: TRBV2; CDR3 protein: CASSVDTEFYSGRRGDTQYF
J gene: TRBJ1-5; V gene: TRBV12-3/TRBV12-4; CDR3 protein: CASSRTGQNQPQHF
J gene: TRBJ1-4; V gene: TRBV30; CDR3 protein: CAWSGGTGAGEKLFF
J gene: TRBJ2-7; V gene: TRBV7-9; CDR3 protein: CASSLIQPYEQYF
J gene: TRBJ1-1; V gene: TRBV27; CDR3 protein: CASSGGVEAFF
J gene: TRBJ1-3; V gene: TRBV6-2/TRBV6-3; CDR3 protein: CASSYSRGGYSGNTIYF